The 12 T cell receptor beta chains presented below share a single source sample, sequenced in a study of T cell changes during pregnancy in multiple sclerosis. The method was immunoSEQ multiplex PCR; TCRdb's version includes in-frame clones alone and lacks a portion of them. The sample shows around 51,000 clones, 93% of them seen only once. Specimen: peripheral blood, collected in the second trimester of pregnancy. These receptors were obtained from a female donor with multiple sclerosis, enrolled in a pregnancy study.

The chain has TRBV5-1 and TRBJ1-2; D call uncertain. Looked up from germline, CDR1 is SGHRS and CDR2 is YFSETQ. This CDR3 region has 15 residues. The germline V and J ends were trimmed by 4 bases and 3 bases, with 16 bases remaining between them. The CDR3 DNA sequence: TGCGCCAGCAGCCCGGGAGCGGCCGGGGACTATGGCTACACCTTC. It is translated as CASSPGAAGDYGYTF.

CDR3 in DNA: TGTGCCAGCAGCTTGTATTTCTACGAGCAGTACTTC. Amino acids: CASSLYFYEQYF. The chain joins TRBV5-6 to TRBJ2-7; the D is unclear. V dropped 1 base and J dropped 3 bases, with 5 bases sitting between them. Germline V gene data show CDR1 as SGHDT and CDR2 as YYEEEE. The CDR3 length is 12 residues.

The chain recombines TRBV4-3 with TRBJ2-7; D might be TRBD1 (5 bases). The CDR3 covers 14 residues. V gave up 0 bases and J gave up 4 bases, with 10 bases separating them. CDR1 is LGHNA and CDR2 is YSLEER in the germline V gene. The DNA for the CDR3 is TGCGCCAGCAGCCAAGATCGGCAGGGTTACGAGCAGTACTTC. Translated, it gives CASSQDRQGYEQYF.

Only one count was recorded for this clone. The chain couples TRBV6-5 to TRBJ1-3; D perhaps matches TRBD1 (6 bases). This CDR3 has 16 amino acids. Trimming stripped 4 bases from V and 0 bases from J, with 13 bases between. The V gene's germline CDR1 is MNHEY and CDR2 SVGAGI. CDR3 amino acids: CASSFRGRLSGNTIYF. The CDR3 DNA reads TGTGCCAGCAGTTTCAGGGGCAGACTCTCTGGAAACACCATATATTTT.

The chain links TRBV4-2 to TRBJ2-7, with 12 bases matching TRBD2. The CDR3 is 16 amino acids. Germline CDR1 reads LGHNA; CDR2 reads YNFKEQ. V dropped 0 bases and J dropped 4; count of bases not matched to a gene: 4. CDR3 region: CASSQDEGTSGYEQYF. CDR3 sequence (DNA): TGTGCCAGCAGCCAAGATGAGGGGACTAGCGGGTACGAGCAGTACTTC.

The chain combines TRBV9 with TRBJ1-3, with D tentatively TRBD1 (5 bases). The germline V gene has CDR1 SGDLS and CDR2 YYNGEE. The CDR3 runs 16 residues. The ends were cut back, 0 bases at V and 2 bases at J, with 12 bases in the middle. CDR3 sequence: CASSVGRRGAGNTIYF. Written as DNA, the CDR3 is TGTGCCAGCAGCGTAGGAAGAAGGGGTGCTGGAAACACCATATATTTT.

The V call is TRBV7-3, the J call TRBJ2-3, with a possible D match to TRBD2 (7 bases). CDR3 length: 14 residues. V was clipped by 7 bases and J by 3 bases, with 14 bases between them. Germline assignment: CDR1 SGHTA and CDR2 FQGTGA. CDR3 in DNA: TGTGCCAGCACCCGGGGGGCCATTACAGATACGCAGTATTTT. Translating gives CASTRGAITDTQYF.

The rearrangement links TRBV6-5 to TRBJ2-7; 10 positions match TRBD1. The trim removed 4 bases at V and 4 bases at J, leaving 7 bases unmatched. Germline-derived CDR1 and CDR2 are MNHEY and SVGAGI. There are 15 residues in the CDR3. The CDR3 DNA is TGTGCCAGCAGTTCACGACAGGGGGCGATTTACGAGCAGTACTTC. Amino acids: CASSSRQGAIYEQYF.

This chain uses TRBV5-1 with TRBJ2-1; TRBD2 matches 12 bases. V lost 0 bases to trimming and J lost 5 bases; unmatched junction nucleotides: 9. The CDR3 covers 18 residues. CDR1 is SGHRS and CDR2 is YFSETQ in the germline V gene. CDR3 region: CASSLVLAGGPSHNEQFF. The CDR3 nucleotides read TGCGCCAGCAGCTTGGTACTAGCGGGAGGTCCAAGTCACAATGAGCAGTTCTTC.

This clone was recorded only once. The chain joins TRBV9 to TRBJ2-5; the match to TRBD1 covers 8 bases. This CDR3 contains 17 residues. The germline gives CDR1 SGDLS, CDR2 YYNGEE. The junction had 11 bases not matched to a gene; V was cut back by 0 bases and J by 4 bases. This CDR3 is CASSVGLVGRGRETQYF. The CDR3 nucleotides are TGTGCCAGCAGCGTAGGACTCGTAGGCAGGGGGCGAGAGACCCAGTACTTC. The whole variable domain, remainder taken from reference TRBV9 and TRBJ2-5, is DSGVTQTPKHLITATGQRVTLRCSPRSGDLSVYWYQQSLDQGLQFLIQYYNGEERAKGNILERFSAQQFPDLHSELNLSSLELGDSALYFCASSVGLVGRGRETQYFGPGTRLLVL.

The V and J genes are TRBV27 and TRBJ2-1; D is possibly TRBD2 (6 bases). Per germline, CDR1 MNHEY and CDR2 SMNVEV (reference sequence). CDR3 length equals 16 residues. V dropped 6 bases and J dropped 0 bases, with 15 bases sitting between them. The CDR3 region is CASRRTGERSYNEQFF. The CDR3 DNA follows: TGTGCCAGCAGACGGACGGGGGAGCGCTCCTACAATGAGCAGTTCTTC.

In this sample, this clone turned up a few times. The chain carries TRBV7-6 and TRBJ2-7; TRBD2 matches at 11 bases. This CDR3 is built from 15 residues. V lost 2 bases to trimming and J lost 4 bases; unmatched junction nucleotides: 4. Germline CDR1 is SGHVS and CDR2 is FNYEAQ. DNA for the CDR3: TGTGCCAGCAGCTTAAAAACTAGCGGGAGTTACGAGCAGTACTTC. It is translated as CASSLKTSGSYEQYF.